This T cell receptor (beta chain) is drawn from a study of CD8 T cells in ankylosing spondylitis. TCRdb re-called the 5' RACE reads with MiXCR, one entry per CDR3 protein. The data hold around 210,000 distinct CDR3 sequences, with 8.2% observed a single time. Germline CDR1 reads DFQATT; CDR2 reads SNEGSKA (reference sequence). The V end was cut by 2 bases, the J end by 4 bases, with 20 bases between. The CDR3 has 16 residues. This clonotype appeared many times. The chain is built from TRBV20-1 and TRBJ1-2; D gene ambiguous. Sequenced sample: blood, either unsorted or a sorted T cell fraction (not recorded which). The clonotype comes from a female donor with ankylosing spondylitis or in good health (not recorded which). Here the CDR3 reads CSARILGTERGYGYTF. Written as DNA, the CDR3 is TGCAGTGCTAGAATCCTCGGTACGGAGCGTGGCTATGGCTACACCTTC.